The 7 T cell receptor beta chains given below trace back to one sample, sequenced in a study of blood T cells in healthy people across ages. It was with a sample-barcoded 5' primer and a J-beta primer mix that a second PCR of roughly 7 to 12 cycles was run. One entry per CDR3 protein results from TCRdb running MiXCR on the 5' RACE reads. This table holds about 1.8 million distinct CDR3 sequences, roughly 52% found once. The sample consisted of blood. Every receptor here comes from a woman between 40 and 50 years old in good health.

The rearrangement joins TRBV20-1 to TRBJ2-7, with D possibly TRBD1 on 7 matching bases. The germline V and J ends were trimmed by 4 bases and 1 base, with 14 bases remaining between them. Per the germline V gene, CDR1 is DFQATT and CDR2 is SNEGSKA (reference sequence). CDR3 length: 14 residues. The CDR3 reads CSAIRGTVSYEQYF. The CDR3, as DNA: TGCAGTGCTATCCGGGGGACAGTATCCTACGAGCAGTACTTC.

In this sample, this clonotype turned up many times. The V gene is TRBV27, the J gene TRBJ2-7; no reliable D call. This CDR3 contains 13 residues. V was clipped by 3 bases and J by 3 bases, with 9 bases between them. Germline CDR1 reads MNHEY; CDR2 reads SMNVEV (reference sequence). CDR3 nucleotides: TGTGCCAGCAGTTTTGGCCCAGACTACGAGCAGTACTTC. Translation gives CASSFGPDYEQYF.

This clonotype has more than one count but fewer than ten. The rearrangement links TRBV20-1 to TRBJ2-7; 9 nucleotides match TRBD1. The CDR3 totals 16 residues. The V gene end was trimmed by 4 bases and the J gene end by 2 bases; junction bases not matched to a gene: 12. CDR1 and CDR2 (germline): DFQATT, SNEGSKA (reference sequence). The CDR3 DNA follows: TGCAGTGCTATCCCTACCTCCGGGACAGGGCCCTACGAGCAGTACTTC. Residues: CSAIPTSGTGPYEQYF.

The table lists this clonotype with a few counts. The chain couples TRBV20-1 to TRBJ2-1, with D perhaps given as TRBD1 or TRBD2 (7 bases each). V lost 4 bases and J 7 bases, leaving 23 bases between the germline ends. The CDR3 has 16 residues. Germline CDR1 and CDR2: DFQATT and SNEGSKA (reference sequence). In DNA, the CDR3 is TGCAGTGCTATCCCCCAGGGGGGGGGCCTTCCGAATGAGCAGTTCTTC. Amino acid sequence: CSAIPQGGGLPNEQFF.

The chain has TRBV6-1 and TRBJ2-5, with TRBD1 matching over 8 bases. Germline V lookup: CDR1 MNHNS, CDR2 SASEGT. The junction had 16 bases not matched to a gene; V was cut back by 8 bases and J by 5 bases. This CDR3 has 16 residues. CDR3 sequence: CASGNYDGTGGETQYF. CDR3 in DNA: TGTGCCAGCGGAAACTACGACGGGACAGGTGGGGAGACCCAGTACTTC.

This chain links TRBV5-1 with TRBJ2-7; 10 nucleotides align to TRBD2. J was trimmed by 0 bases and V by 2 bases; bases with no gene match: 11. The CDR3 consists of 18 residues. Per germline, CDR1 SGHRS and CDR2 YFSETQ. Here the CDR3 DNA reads TGCGCCAGCAGCTTCACGTCTAGCGGGGGCCTGAGCTCCTACGAGCAGTACTTC. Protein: CASSFTSSGGLSSYEQYF.

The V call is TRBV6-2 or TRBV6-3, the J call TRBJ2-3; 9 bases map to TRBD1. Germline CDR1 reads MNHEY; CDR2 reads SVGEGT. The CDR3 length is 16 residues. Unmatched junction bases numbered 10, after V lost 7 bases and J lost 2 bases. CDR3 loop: CASKPNDRGNTDTQYF. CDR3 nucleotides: TGTGCCAGCAAACCGAACGACAGGGGGAACACAGATACGCAGTATTTT.